This is a list of T cell receptor beta chains from one sample in a study of neoadjuvant nivolumab and ipilimumab in lung cancer. Using immunoSEQ multiplex PCR, the repertoire was profiled, and TCRdb retains in-frame clones only, with some absent. The top ten clones hold roughly 5% of a sample with tens of thousands of clones, about nine tenths of them seen once. The source material was peripheral blood, sampled after neoadjuvant nivolumab, alone or with ipilimumab, at or shortly before surgery. Every receptor here comes from an adult with non-small cell lung cancer. The CDR3 runs from the conserved cysteine through the conserved F or W. Fields, in order: V gene, J gene, clone size, D gene, CDR3 protein, CDR3 DNA. D genes are given only for firm matches. Rows may omit the clone size; those that give it use once, few, many or a size class.

TRBV19	TRBJ2-2	NA	TRBD2	CASSGGATGELFF	TGTGCCAGTAGCGGGGGGGCCACCGGGGAGCTGTTTTTT
TRBV9	TRBJ1-5	once	NA	CASSVGQKDQPQHF	TGTGCCAGCAGCGTAGGACAGAAGGATCAGCCCCAGCATTTT
TRBV4-2	TRBJ2-5	NA	NA	CASSQDPGTMYQETQYF	TGTGCCAGCAGCCAAGATCCCGGGACCATGTACCAAGAGACCCAGTACTTC
TRBV5-6	TRBJ1-6	NA	NA	CASSSYNSPLHF	TGTGCCAGCAGCTCCTATAATTCACCCCTCCACTTT
TRBV6-5	TRBJ1-2	NA	NA	CASSYRVGNYGYTF	TGTGCCAGCAGTTACAGGGTTGGTAACTATGGCTACACCTTC
TRBV29-1	TRBJ2-4	NA	NA	CSVVIRAKNIQYF	TGCAGCGTTGTTATAAGGGCCAAAAACATTCAGTACTTC
TRBV6-1	TRBJ1-5	NA	NA	CASSTRGSNQPQHF	TGTGCCAGCAGTACCAGGGGTAGCAATCAGCCCCAGCATTTT
TRBV5-1	TRBJ2-7	NA	TRBD1	CASRGTGGYEQYF	TGCGCCAGCAGAGGGACAGGGGGGTACGAGCAGTACTTC
TRBV7-7	TRBJ2-5	NA	TRBD1	CASSLGGQEQETQYF	TGTGCCAGCAGCTTAGGGGGACAGGAGCAAGAGACCCAGTACTTC
TRBV10-3	TRBJ1-2	NA	NA	CAISQRGGDYGYTF	TGTGCCATCAGCCAAAGGGGGGGGGACTATGGCTACACCTTC
TRBV5-1	TRBJ2-2	NA	NA	CASSLGGANTGELFF	TGCGCCAGCAGCTTGGGGGGTGCGAACACCGGGGAGCTGTTTTTT
TRBV5-6	TRBJ2-7	NA	NA	CASSLERGEQYF	TGTGCCAGCAGCTTGGAAAGGGGTGAGCAGTACTTC
TRBV7-9	TRBJ2-6	few	NA	CASSLASSGANVLTF	TGTGCCAGCAGCTTAGCATCCTCTGGGGCCAACGTCCTGACTTTC
TRBV27	TRBJ1-1	NA	NA	CASKSGHLGDTEAFF	TGTGCCAGTAAGTCGGGACACCTTGGGGACACTGAAGCTTTCTTT
TRBV7-9	TRBJ1-4	NA	NA	CASSLSSEKLFF	TGTGCCAGCAGCCTATCAAGTGAAAAACTGTTTTTT
TRBV29-1	TRBJ2-3	few	NA	CSVEADTDTQYF	TGCAGCGTTGAGGCAGATACAGATACGCAGTATTTT
TRBV19	TRBJ1-1	NA	TRBD1	CASSTGQGEAFF	TGTGCCAGTAGTACGGGACAGGGTGAAGCTTTCTTT
TRBV5-4	TRBJ2-6	NA	NA	CASSGASGANVLTF	TGTGCCAGCAGCGGAGCCTCTGGGGCCAACGTCCTGACTTTC
TRBV29-1	TRBJ1-1	NA	NA	CSVVWTSTEAFF	TGCAGCGTTGTGTGGACAAGCACTGAAGCTTTCTTT
TRBV6-5	TRBJ2-3	NA	NA	CASRWTVSTDTQYF	TGTGCCAGCAGGTGGACAGTTAGCACAGATACGCAGTATTTT
TRBV9	TRBJ1-6	NA	NA	CASSVAGGGTNSPLHF	TGTGCCAGCAGCGTAGCTGGAGGGGGGACTAATTCACCCCTCCACTTT
TRBV10-3	TRBJ2-5	NA	TRBD1	CAISFTSGTGRETQYF	TGTGCCATCAGTTTCACCTCCGGGACAGGCCGAGAGACCCAGTACTTC
TRBV6-6	TRBJ2-1	NA	TRBD2	CASSLAGGGDEQFF	TGTGCCAGCAGTCTAGCGGGGGGGGGCGATGAGCAGTTCTTC
TRBV10-1	TRBJ2-7	NA	NA	CAREGEQYF	TGCGCCAGGGAGGGAGAGCAGTACTTC